This T cell receptor (beta chain) was found in a study of shared clonotypes between healthy human individuals. CDR1 MNHNY and CDR2 SVGAGI come from the germline V gene (reference sequence). Trimming shortened V by 6 bases and J by 0 bases, and 9 bases separated the two germline ends. This CDR3 is built from 14 residues. The protocol was immunoSEQ multiplex PCR, while the TCRdb copy is restricted to in-frame clones and leaves out a portion. In the table there are fewer than 800,000 clones, around 90% of which are singletons. Naive CD8 isolation took CD45RO-negative cells positively selected for CCR7 and excluded terminally differentiated effector memory CD45RA+ cells.

The sample taken for sequencing was naive CD8+ T cells sorted from blood. The gene calls are TRBV6-6 and TRBJ1-5; D remains ambiguous. This TCR was recovered from a man between 25 and 39 years old in good health. The CDR3 coding sequence is TGTGCCAGCAGAGCCACGGATAGCAATCAGCCCCAGCATTTT. Translating gives CASRATDSNQPQHF.